Below are 11 T cell receptor beta chains sequenced from a single sample in a study of shared clonotypes between healthy human individuals. The repertoire was sequenced with immunoSEQ multiplex PCR; TCRdb's copy has only in-frame clones and lacks some. The table records roughly 650,000 clones, almost 97% of them present only once. Sequences were obtained from naive CD4+ T cells sorted from blood. Indicated subset: CD45RA+ positively selected. The origin of the receptors is a woman aged 25-40 years in good health.

This clone was detected once. The rearrangement links TRBV6-5 to TRBJ2-7; 10 bases map to TRBD2. Trimming took 5 bases from V and 1 from J; bases not matched to a gene: 5. This CDR3 comprises 15 residues. Per the germline V gene, CDR1 is MNHEY and CDR2 is SVGAGI. The CDR3: CASSLAGDGSYEQYF. CDR3 in DNA: TGTGCCAGCAGTCTAGCGGGAGACGGGTCCTACGAGCAGTACTTC.

This clone was picked up one time. The chain combines TRBV28 with TRBJ2-3; TRBD2 agrees at 7 bases. V lost 6 bases to trimming and J lost 2 bases; unmatched junction nucleotides: 8. The CDR3 extends over 15 amino acids. Germline V gene sequence: CDR1 MDHEN, CDR2 SYDVKM. The CDR3 loop is CASRALADHTDTQYF. CDR3 bases: TGTGCCAGCAGGGCCCTAGCGGACCACACAGATACGCAGTATTTT.

Of note for this clone: Relative to the germline gene, one junction end is altered; a read error may explain this. The chain combines TRBV28 with TRBJ2-7; 8 nucleotides align to TRBD2. The CDR3 length is 15 residues. CDR1 and CDR2 from the germline V gene are MDHEN and SYDVKM. The CDR3 region is CASSLRLAFSHEQYF. As DNA, the CDR3 is TGTGCCAGCAGTTTAAGACTAGCGTTCTCCCACGAGCAGTACTTC.

Regarding this clone: The identical CDR3 is also encoded by other nucleotide sequences in the sample. J is TRBJ2-2 and V is TRBV6-5; D is uncertain. There are 13 residues in the CDR3. V lost 0 bases and J 8 bases, leaving 7 bases between the germline ends. Germline V gene sequence: CDR1 MNHEY, CDR2 SVGAGI. The CDR3 loop is CASSYSYTGELFF. The CDR3 DNA is TGTGCCAGCAGTTACTCGTATACAGGGGAGCTGTTTTTT.

This clone was recorded once. The gene calls are TRBV7-7 and TRBJ2-3, with 9 bases identical to TRBD2. V shed 5 bases and J 5 bases; nucleotides not matched to a gene: 8. CDR3 length: 15 residues. Looked up from germline, CDR1 is SSHAT and CDR2 is FNYEAQ (reference sequence). CDR3 region: CASSQGGLAQDTQYF. Here the CDR3 DNA reads TGTGCCAGCAGCCAGGGGGGACTAGCTCAAGATACGCAGTATTTT.

This chain joins TRBV19 and TRBJ1-1; 7 nucleotides agree with TRBD1. Germline assignment: CDR1 LNHDA and CDR2 SQIVND (reference sequence). V trimming: 4 bases; J trimming: 4 bases; junction bases outside the gene matches: 9. This CDR3 region has 15 residues. CDR3 region: CASSKQGSAITEAFF. The CDR3 coding sequence is TGTGCCAGTAGTAAACAGGGGAGTGCGATCACTGAAGCTTTCTTT.

This clone is a singleton in its sample. J is TRBJ2-5 and V is TRBV28; D gene unclear. CDR1 MDHEN and CDR2 SYDVKM come from the germline V gene. V lost 0 bases, J lost 5 bases, and 4 bases lay in between. The CDR3 has 12 amino acids. The CDR3 nucleotides read TGTGCCAGCAGTTTATGGTCTGAGACCCAGTACTTC. Its translation: CASSLWSETQYF.

J is TRBJ1-4 and V is TRBV6-1; tentative D call: TRBD1 (5 bases). Deletions cut 3 bases from V and 4 bases from J, with 21 bases between. CDR3 length equals 18 residues. Germline CDR1 and CDR2: MNHNS and SASEGT. Written as DNA, the CDR3 is TGTGCCAGCAGTGAGGATCCTGAGGGGATGGGGTATAATGAAAAACTGTTTTTT. It yields the protein CASSEDPEGMGYNEKLFF.

V and J are TRBV11-2 and TRBJ2-7; 13 positions match TRBD2. V dropped 6 bases and J dropped 4; count of bases not matched to a gene: 3. The germline V gene has CDR1 SGHAT and CDR2 FQNNGV. This CDR3 contains 14 residues. CDR3 in DNA: TGTGCCAGCAGATGGACTAGCGGGAGTTACGAGCAGTACTTC. Amino acid sequence: CASRWTSGSYEQYF.

The chain uses TRBV28 and TRBJ1-5; a weak D match, TRBD1 (6 bases). CDR1 MDHEN and CDR2 SYDVKM come from the germline V gene. The CDR3 is made up of 15 amino acids. Trimming shortened V by 4 bases and J by 3 bases, and 13 bases separated the two germline ends. CDR3 loop: CASSSPGAPNQPQHF. The CDR3 DNA sequence: TGTGCCAGCAGTTCCCCAGGGGCGCCCAATCAGCCCCAGCATTTT. The whole variable domain, filled in from reference TRBV28 and TRBJ1-5, reads DVKVTQSSRYLVKRTGEKVFLECVQDMDHENMFWYRQDPGLGLRLIYFSYDVKMKEKGDIPEGYSVSREKKERFSLILESASTNQTSMYLCASSSPGAPNQPQHFGDGTRLSIL.

This clone was recorded only once. The chain employs TRBV28 and TRBJ1-2; possibly TRBD1 for D (6 bases). The CDR3 covers 15 residues. V lost 7 bases and J lost 0, with 15 bases in between. From germline, CDR1 is MDHEN and CDR2 SYDVKM. CDR3 DNA: TGTGCCAGCAACGAGGACAGTGGAGCTAACTATGGCTACACCTTC. It codes for CASNEDSGANYGYTF.